The clone carrying this T cell receptor (beta chain) was counted ten times or more. Its cognate antigen is unknown. The germline V gene has CDR1 KGHSH and CDR2 LQKENI. V dropped 5 bases and J dropped 5 bases, with 9 bases sitting between them. This CDR3 has 12 residues. The data derive from a study of T cells in Graves' hyperthyroidism and ophthalmopathy. Findings and caveats of the study: From stable hyperthyroidism, ophthalmopathy was separated by a 13 V-J model. Model predictions of ophthalmopathy came a median approximately 6.2 months before onset. Most thyroid clonotypes that were expanded above 0.001 also turned up in blood.

RNA transcripts gave rise to amplified TCR beta CDR3 regions. Using the HTBI primer set, a first-round RT-PCR was run on the TCR CDR3. A single record per CDR3 protein comes from TCRdb applying MiXCR to the multiplex PCR reads. This table has around 520,000 distinct CDR3 sequences, around 14% appearing once. The TCR was taken from a woman under 30 with Graves' hyperthyroidism. The chain has TRBV18 and TRBJ1-1, with a tentative D call TRBD1 (6 bases). Material for sequencing was blood. The CDR3 sequence is CASSSGVTEAFF. CDR3 bases: TGTGCCAGCTCATCAGGGGTGACTGAAGCTTTCTTT. Full variable domain (outside the CDR3, taken from reference TRBV18 and TRBJ1-1): NAGVMQNPRHLVRRRGQEARLRCSPMKGHSHVYWYRQLPEEGLKFMVYLQKENIIDESGMPKERFSAEFPKEGPSILRIQQVVRGDSAAYFCASSSGVTEAFFGQGTRLTVV.